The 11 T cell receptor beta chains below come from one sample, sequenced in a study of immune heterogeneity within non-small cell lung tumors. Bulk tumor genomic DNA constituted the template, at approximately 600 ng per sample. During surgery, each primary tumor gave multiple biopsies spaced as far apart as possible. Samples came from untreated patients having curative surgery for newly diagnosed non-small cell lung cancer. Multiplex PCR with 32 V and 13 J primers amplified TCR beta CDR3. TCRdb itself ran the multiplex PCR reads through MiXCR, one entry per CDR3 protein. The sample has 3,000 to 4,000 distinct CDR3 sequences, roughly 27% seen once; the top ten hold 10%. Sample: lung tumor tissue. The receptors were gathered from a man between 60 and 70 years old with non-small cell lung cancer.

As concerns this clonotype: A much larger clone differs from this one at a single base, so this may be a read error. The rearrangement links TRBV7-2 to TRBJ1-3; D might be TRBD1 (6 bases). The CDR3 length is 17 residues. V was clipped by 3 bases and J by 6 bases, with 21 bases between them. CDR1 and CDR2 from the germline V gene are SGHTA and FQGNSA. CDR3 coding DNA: TGTGCCAGCAGCTTCTACACTACGAGGACAGCAGCAAACACCATATATTTT. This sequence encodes CASSFYTTRTAANTIYF.

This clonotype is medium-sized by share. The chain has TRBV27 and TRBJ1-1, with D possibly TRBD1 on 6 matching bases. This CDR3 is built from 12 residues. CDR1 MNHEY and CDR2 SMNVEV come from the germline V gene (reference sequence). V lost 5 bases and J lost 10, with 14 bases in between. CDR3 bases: TGTGCCAGCAGTATAGCGGGAGGGGGAGCTTTCTTT. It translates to CASSIAGGGAFF.

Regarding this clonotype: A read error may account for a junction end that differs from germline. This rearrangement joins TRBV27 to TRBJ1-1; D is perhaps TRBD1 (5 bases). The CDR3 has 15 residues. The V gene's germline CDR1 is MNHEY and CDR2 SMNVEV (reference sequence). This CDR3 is CSSRAVEGRNTEAFF. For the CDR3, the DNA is TGTTCCAGCAGGGCAGTCGAGGGCCGGAACACTGAAGCTTTCTTT.

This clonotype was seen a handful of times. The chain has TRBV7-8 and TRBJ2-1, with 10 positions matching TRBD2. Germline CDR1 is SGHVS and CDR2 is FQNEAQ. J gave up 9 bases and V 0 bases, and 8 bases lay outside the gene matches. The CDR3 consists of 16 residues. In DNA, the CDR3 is TGTGCCAGCAGCTTAGCGGGTCTAGCGGGAGATATTGAGCAGTTCTTC. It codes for CASSLAGLAGDIEQFF. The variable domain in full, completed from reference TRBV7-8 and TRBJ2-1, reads GAGVSQSPRYKVAKRGQDVALRCDPISGHVSLFWYQQALGQGPEFLTYFQNEAQLDKSGLPSDRFFAERPEGSVSTLKIQRTQQEDSAVYLCASSLAGLAGDIEQFFGPGTRLTVL.

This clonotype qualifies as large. CDR3 DNA: TGTGCCAGCAGCCTGACACGCTCTGGAAACACCATATATTTT. Translating it yields CASSLTRSGNTIYF. The gene calls are TRBV9 and TRBJ1-3; no firm D call. Looked up from germline, CDR1 is SGDLS and CDR2 is YYNGEE. The CDR3 spans 14 residues. Trimming cost V 4 bases and J 0 bases, with 8 bases left between them. Full variable domain (missing parts from reference TRBV9 and TRBJ1-3): DSGVTQTPKHLITATGQRVTLRCSPRSGDLSVYWYQQSLDQGLQFLIQYYNGEERAKGNILERFSAQQFPDLHSELNLSSLELGDSALYFCASSLTRSGNTIYFGEGSWLTVV.

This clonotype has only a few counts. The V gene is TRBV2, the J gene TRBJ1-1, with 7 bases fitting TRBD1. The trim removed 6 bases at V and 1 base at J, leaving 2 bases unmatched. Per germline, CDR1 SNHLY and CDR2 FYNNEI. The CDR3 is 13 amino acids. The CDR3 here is CASRGTENTEAFF. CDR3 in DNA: TGTGCCAGCAGGGGGACAGAGAACACTGAAGCTTTCTTT. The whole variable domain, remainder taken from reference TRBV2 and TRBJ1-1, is EPEVTQTPSHQVTQMGQEVILRCVPISNHLYFYWYRQILGQKVEFLVSFYNNEISEKSEIFDDQFSVERPDGSNFTLKIRSTKLEDSAMYFCASRGTENTEAFFGQGTRLTVV.

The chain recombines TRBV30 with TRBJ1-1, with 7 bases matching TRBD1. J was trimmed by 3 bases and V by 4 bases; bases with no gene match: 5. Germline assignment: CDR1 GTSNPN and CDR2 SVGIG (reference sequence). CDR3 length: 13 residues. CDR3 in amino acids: CAWTSTGDTEAFF. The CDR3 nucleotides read TGTGCCTGGACCAGCACAGGGGACACTGAAGCTTTCTTT.

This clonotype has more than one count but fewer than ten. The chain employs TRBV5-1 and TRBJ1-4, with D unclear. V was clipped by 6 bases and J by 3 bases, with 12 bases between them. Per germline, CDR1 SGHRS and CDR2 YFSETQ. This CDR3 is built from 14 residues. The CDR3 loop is CASTKSTANEKLFF. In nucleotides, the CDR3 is TGCGCCAGCACCAAGAGCACGGCTAATGAAAAACTGTTTTTT.

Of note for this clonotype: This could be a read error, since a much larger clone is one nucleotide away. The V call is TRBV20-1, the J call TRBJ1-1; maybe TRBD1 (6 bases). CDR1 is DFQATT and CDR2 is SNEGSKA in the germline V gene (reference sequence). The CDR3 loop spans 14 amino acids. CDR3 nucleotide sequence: TGCAGTGCTAGCCACAGGGAGGTGGGCACTGTAGCTTTCTTT. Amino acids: CSASHREVGTVAFF.

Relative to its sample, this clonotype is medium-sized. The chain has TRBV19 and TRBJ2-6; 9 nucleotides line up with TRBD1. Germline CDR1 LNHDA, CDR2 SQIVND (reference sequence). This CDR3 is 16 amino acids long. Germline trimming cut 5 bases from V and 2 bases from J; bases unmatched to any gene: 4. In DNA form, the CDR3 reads TGTGCCAGTAGTTTATACAGGGGGCCTGGGGCCAACGTCCTGACTTTC. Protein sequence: CASSLYRGPGANVLTF.

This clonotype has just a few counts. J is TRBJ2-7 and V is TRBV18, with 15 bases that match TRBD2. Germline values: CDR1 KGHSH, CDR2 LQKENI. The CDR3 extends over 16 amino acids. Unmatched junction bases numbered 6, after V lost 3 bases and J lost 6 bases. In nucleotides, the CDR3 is TGTGCCAGCTCACCCCCAGGACTAGCGGGAGGGCGCGAGCAGTACTTC. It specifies CASSPPGLAGGREQYF.